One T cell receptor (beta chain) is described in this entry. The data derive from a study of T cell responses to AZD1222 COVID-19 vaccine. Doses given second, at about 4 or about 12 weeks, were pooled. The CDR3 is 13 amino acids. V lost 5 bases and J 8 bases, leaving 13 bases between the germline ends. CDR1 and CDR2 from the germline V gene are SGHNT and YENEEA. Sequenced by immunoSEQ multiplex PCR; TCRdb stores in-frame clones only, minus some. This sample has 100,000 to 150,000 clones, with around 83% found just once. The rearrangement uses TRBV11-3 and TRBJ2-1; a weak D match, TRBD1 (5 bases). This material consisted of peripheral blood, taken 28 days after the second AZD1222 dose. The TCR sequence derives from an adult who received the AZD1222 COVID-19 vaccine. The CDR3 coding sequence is TGTGCCAGCAGCCCAGGGTGGGGTGATGAGCAGTTCTTC. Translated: CASSPGWGDEQFF. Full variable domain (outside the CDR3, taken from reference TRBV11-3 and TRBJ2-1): EAGVVQSPRYKIIEKKQPVAFWCNPISGHNTLYWYLQNLGQGPELLIRYENEEAVDDSQLPKDRFSAERLKGVDSTLKIQPAELGDSAVYLCASSPGWGDEQFFGPGTRLTVL.